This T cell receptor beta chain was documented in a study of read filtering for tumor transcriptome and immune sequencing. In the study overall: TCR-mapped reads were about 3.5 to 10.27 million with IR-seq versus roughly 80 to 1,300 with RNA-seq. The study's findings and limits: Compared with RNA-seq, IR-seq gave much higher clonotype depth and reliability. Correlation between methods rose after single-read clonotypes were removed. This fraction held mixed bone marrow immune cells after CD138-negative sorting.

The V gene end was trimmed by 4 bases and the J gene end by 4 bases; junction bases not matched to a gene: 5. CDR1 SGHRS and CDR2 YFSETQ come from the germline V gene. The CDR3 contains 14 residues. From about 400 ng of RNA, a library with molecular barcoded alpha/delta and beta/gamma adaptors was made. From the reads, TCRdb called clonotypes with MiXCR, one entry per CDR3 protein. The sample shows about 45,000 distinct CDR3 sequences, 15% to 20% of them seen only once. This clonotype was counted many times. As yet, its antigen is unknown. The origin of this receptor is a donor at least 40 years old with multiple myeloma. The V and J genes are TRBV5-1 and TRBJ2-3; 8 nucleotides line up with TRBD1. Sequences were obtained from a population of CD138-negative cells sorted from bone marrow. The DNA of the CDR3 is TGCGCCAGCAGCCGGGGACAGGAAGCAGATACGCAGTATTTT. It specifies CASSRGQEADTQYF.